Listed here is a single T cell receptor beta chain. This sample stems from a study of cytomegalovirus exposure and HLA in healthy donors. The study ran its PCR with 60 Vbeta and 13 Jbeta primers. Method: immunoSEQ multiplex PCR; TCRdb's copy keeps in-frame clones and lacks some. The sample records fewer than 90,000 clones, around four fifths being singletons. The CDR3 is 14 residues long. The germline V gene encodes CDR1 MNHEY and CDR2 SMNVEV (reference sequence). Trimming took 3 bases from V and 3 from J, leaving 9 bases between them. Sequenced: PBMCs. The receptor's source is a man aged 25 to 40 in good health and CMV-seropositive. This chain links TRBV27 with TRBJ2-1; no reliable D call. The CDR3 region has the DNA TGTGCCAGCAGTTTCGCGGATCACTACAATGAGCAGTTCTTC. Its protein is CASSFADHYNEQFF.